A selection of T cell receptor beta chains follows, all from one sample in a study of T cell changes during pregnancy in multiple sclerosis. Libraries were prepared by immunoSEQ multiplex PCR; TCRdb keeps only in-frame clonotypes and omits some of them. The sample yields around 110,000 clones, around 92% seen once. Specimen: peripheral blood, collected in the third trimester of pregnancy. The source is a female donor in good health, enrolled as a control in a pregnancy study. The conserved cysteine and the conserved F or W are not part of the CDR3 here. Each record gives: V gene, J gene, CDR3 length, CDR3 protein.

>TRBV19|TRBJ2-4|13
ASSTLGRSKNIQY
>TRBV5-5|TRBJ2-7|13
ASSFPTGPTYEQY
>TRBV6-6|TRBJ2-3|13
ASRSSGASTDTQY
>TRBV9|TRBJ1-3|14
ASSVLQESSGNTIY
>TRBV5-4|TRBJ2-3|13
ASSLKLTITDTQY
>TRBV30|TRBJ1-6|13
AWSVRRDRNSPLH
>TRBV28|TRBJ1-2|12
ASSGRTTNYGYT
>TRBV11-3|TRBJ2-2|14
ASSLDLTGNTGELF
>TRBV10-3|TRBJ1-2|12
AISGTGGDYGYT
>TRBV5-5|TRBJ2-2|13
ASSLFTDDTGELF
>TRBV27|TRBJ1-5|13
ASSLQTGSNQPQH
>TRBV4-3|TRBJ1-1|14
ASSQGEGGVNTEAF
>TRBV2|TRBJ1-2|12
ASSDPGGTYGYT
>TRBV7-8|TRBJ1-5|12
ASSIDRGDQPQH
>TRBV9|TRBJ1-3|16
ASSVEDRGRSYGNTIY
>TRBV30|TRBJ1-2|14
AWSTGGHRLDIGYT
>TRBV7-2|TRBJ1-5|16
ASSLAGRGIGSNQPQH
>TRBV2|TRBJ1-4|13
ASSKTGSVPEKLF
>TRBV7-3|TRBJ2-1|14
ASSRTGTNSYNEQF
>TRBV18|TRBJ2-2|12
ASSPRGSTGELF
>TRBV5-6|TRBJ2-5|15
ASSGTLGDWAQETQY
>TRBV7-2|TRBJ2-7|12
ASSWDRGDKEQY
>TRBV30|TRBJ2-3|12
AWSVRMAVDTQY
>TRBV7-3|TRBJ2-1|17
ASSLTGTSGGISYNEQF
>TRBV13|TRBJ1-1|11
ASSPEGQWEAF
>TRBV4-3|TRBJ1-1|11
ASSQQMNTEAF
>TRBV5-6|TRBJ2-7|13
ASSEETAAPYEQY
>TRBV9|TRBJ2-3|13
ASSAGGRGWDTQY
>TRBV7-3|TRBJ2-7|11
ASSITSDNEQY
>TRBV9|TRBJ1-3|12
ASSVGRGRNTIY
>TRBV10-3|TRBJ2-6|13
AISESGPGANVLT
>TRBV7-3|TRBJ2-5|12
ASSLSGGKETQY
>TRBV9|TRBJ2-7|13
ASSSGAGPGYEQY
>TRBV5-1|TRBJ1-1|15
ASSLEDSSRANTEAF
>TRBV19|TRBJ2-3|12
ASSDRVSTDTQY
>TRBV19|TRBJ2-3|13
ASVPTGGSEDTQY
>TRBV7-3|TRBJ1-2|12
ASSSGPGGYGYT
>TRBV21-1|TRBJ1-2|13
ASSKADSLSYGYT
>TRBV4-2|TRBJ1-1|11
ASSHTGKDEAF
>TRBV5-6|TRBJ1-2|11
ASSSTGGYGYT
>TRBV5-1|TRBJ2-7|11
ASTRQGAYEQY
>TRBV7-9|TRBJ1-5|10
ASSFTGQPQH
>TRBV19|TRBJ1-1|13
ASSVYGQLNTEAF
>TRBV9|TRBJ2-5|14
ASSDGLAITKETQY
>TRBV12-5|TRBJ1-1|13
ASGSPGSMNTEAF
>TRBV7-2|TRBJ2-1|14
ASSSRTGGSYNEQF
>TRBV7-8|TRBJ2-2|16
ASSFLAVQGAAGGELF
>TRBV11-3|TRBJ2-5|14
ASGVSSGGARETQY
>TRBV9|TRBJ2-7|13
ASSPVARTVYEQY
>TRBV11-3|TRBJ1-1|13
ASSISNRVTTEAF
>TRBV4-3|TRBJ1-5|13
ASSQVVYGNQPQH
>TRBV4-3|TRBJ1-4|11
ASAGSLNEKLF
>TRBV7-2|TRBJ2-3|14
ASSPSGTGFTDTQY